Listed below are T cell receptor beta chains from one sample, sequenced in a study of blood T cell repertoires in COVID-19. Here immunoSEQ multiplex PCR was the method, and the copy in TCRdb shows in-frame clones only, minus some. The data contain under 150,000 clones, 75% to 90% of them seen just once; the ten biggest clones take up 5% to 6.5%. Source material: peripheral blood. These receptors were obtained from an older woman with COVID-19, enrolled during active disease. CDR3s include the opening cysteine and the closing phenylalanine or tryptophan. A D gene is named only where the DNA matches it firmly.

d_call j_call v_call cdr3_nt cdr3_aa
- TRBJ2-7 TRBV9 TGTGCCAGCAGCGGCTCCCCAACACAGGCTACCTACGAGCAGTACTTC CASSGSPTQATYEQYF
- TRBJ2-5 TRBV5-1 TGCGCCAGCAGTCAGGACTACAACCAAGAGACCCAGTACTTC CASSQDYNQETQYF
TRBD1 TRBJ1-6 TRBV10-2 TGCGCCAGCAGTGGGGGGACAGGGAGGGGTAATTCACCCCTCCACTTT CASSGGTGRGNSPLHF
TRBD1 TRBJ2-7 TRBV6-5 TGTGCCAGCAGTTACGGGACAGGGGTGGGCGAGCAGTACTTC CASSYGTGVGEQYF
- TRBJ2-3 TRBV7-3 TGTGCCAGCAGCTTAACGGGGGCCAGCACAGATACGCAGTATTTT CASSLTGASTDTQYF
TRBD1 TRBJ2-5 TRBV7-2 TGTGCCAGCAGCTTAGGGACAGGGGGGACCCAGTACTTC CASSLGTGGTQYF
- TRBJ1-1 TRBV6-2/TRBV6-3 TGTGCCAGCAGTTACTCGGTGGCCGCGGGGAACACTGAAGCTTTCTTT CASSYSVAAGNTEAFF
- TRBJ2-7 TRBV9 TGTGCCAGCAGCGTAGGACTAGCCTACGAGCAGTACTTC CASSVGLAYEQYF
- TRBJ2-1 TRBV11-2 TGTGCCAGCAGCTTAAATTTACAGGACTACAATGAGCAGTTCTTC CASSLNLQDYNEQFF
- TRBJ1-2 TRBV12-3/TRBV12-4 TGTGCCAGCAGTTCCCAGACGGGGGGTGGCTACACCTTC CASSSQTGGGYTF
TRBD1 TRBJ2-3 TRBV19 TGTGCCAGTAGTATAAGAGGGGGCCACACAGATACGCAGTATTTT CASSIRGGHTDTQYF
- TRBJ1-1 TRBV7-3 TGTGCCAGCAGCTTAAGGGCTCGAGGGACTGAAGCTTTCTTT CASSLRARGTEAFF
- TRBJ2-5 TRBV27 TGTGCCAGCAGACAGGGATTTCAAGAGACCCAGTACTTC CASRQGFQETQYF
TRBD1 TRBJ1-1 TRBV6-5 TGTGCCAGCAGCCAGGGGGTAGAAGCTTTCTTT CASSQGVEAFF